The 18 T cell receptor beta chains in this list originate from one sample, sequenced in a study of cytomegalovirus exposure and HLA in healthy donors. Only in-frame clones appear in the TCRdb table, and some are missing; sequencing was by immunoSEQ multiplex PCR. Seen here are some 160,000 clones, 88% observed once, and the top ten hold 2.5% to 3%. The specimen sequenced was PBMCs. All receptors come from a young man in good health and CMV-seronegative.

This sequence joins TRBV7-9 and TRBJ1-2, with TRBD1 as a possible D gene (6 bases). The CDR3 is 17 amino acids. The V gene's germline CDR1 is SEHNR and CDR2 FQNEAQ (reference sequence). The V gene lost 0 bases and the J gene lost 2 bases, with 16 bases spanning the gap. CDR3 loop: CASSLALQGRRNYGYTF. CDR3 in DNA: TGTGCCAGCAGCTTAGCGCTACAGGGAAGACGCAACTATGGCTACACCTTC.

This chain uses TRBV7-9 with TRBJ2-7; D is perhaps TRBD2 (5 bases). The CDR3 has 14 residues. CDR1 is SEHNR and CDR2 is FQNEAQ in the germline V gene (reference sequence). Between the trimmed V and J ends, which lost 5 bases and 3 bases, there was a span of 14 bases. The CDR3 sequence is CASSHPAGNYEQYF. The CDR3 region has the DNA TGTGCCAGCAGCCACCCCGCGGGTAACTACGAGCAGTACTTC.

The V gene is TRBV19, the J gene TRBJ2-1; the match to TRBD2 covers 8 bases. The ends lost 6 bases at V and 9 bases at J; junction bases unmatched: 7. The CDR3 is 13 residues long. Germline lookup yields CDR1 LNHDA and CDR2 SQIVND (reference sequence). The CDR3 loop reads CASSRAGEGEQFF. For the CDR3, the DNA is TGTGCCAGTAGCCGAGCGGGAGAGGGTGAGCAGTTCTTC.

The J gene is TRBJ1-2, the V gene TRBV4-3, with 7 nucleotides matching TRBD1. V was pared by 3 bases and J by 1 base, with 5 bases of the junction left unmatched. Germline assignment: CDR1 LGHNA and CDR2 YSLEER. This CDR3 comprises 15 residues. The CDR3 loop reads CASSQRQGGNYGYTF. CDR3 DNA sequence: TGCGCCAGCAGCCAGAGACAGGGCGGTAACTATGGCTACACCTTC.

As regards this clone: At one end the junction does not follow the germline gene, possibly because of a read error. The V gene is TRBV27, the J gene TRBJ1-5; 8 bases agree with TRBD1. Germline assignment: CDR1 MNHEY and CDR2 SMNVEV (reference sequence). This CDR3 comprises 15 residues. CDR3 in amino acids: CASSLAAGGNQPQHF. CDR3 nucleotides: TGTGCCAGCAGTTTAGCGGCAGGGGGCAACCAGCCCCAGCATTTT.

The chain uses TRBV7-2 and TRBJ2-5; the match to TRBD1 covers 8 bases. The CDR3 spans 14 residues. Germline V CDR1 and CDR2: SGHTA, FQGNSA. V lost 5 bases and J lost 5; bases outside the gene matches: 7. CDR3 sequence: CASSQGALWETQYF. DNA for the CDR3: TGTGCCAGCAGCCAGGGGGCTCTATGGGAGACCCAGTACTTC. Full variable domain (rest looked up from reference TRBV7-2 and TRBJ2-5): GAGVSQSPSNKVTEKGKDVELRCDPISGHTALYWYRQSLGQGLEFLIYFQGNSAPDKSGLPSDRFSAERTGGSVSTLTIQRTQQEDSAVYLCASSQGALWETQYFGPGTRLLVL.

The V and J genes are TRBV11-2 and TRBJ2-7; 10 positions agree with TRBD1. This CDR3 has 17 amino acids. V was clipped by 5 bases and J by 3 bases; unmatched bases: 13. Germline CDR1 is SGHAT and CDR2 is FQNNGV. The CDR3 bases are TGTGCCAGCAGCCGGGACAGGGGAATAGCGGGAAGCTACGAGCAGTACTTC. Amino acid sequence: CASSRDRGIAGSYEQYF.

The V gene is TRBV7-6, the J gene TRBJ2-5; possible D gene TRBD2, 6 bases. The germline CDR1 and CDR2 sequences are SGHVS and FNYEAQ. This CDR3 comprises 17 residues. V gave up 1 base and J gave up 1 base, with 16 bases separating them. CDR3 bases: TGTGCCAGCAGCTTAGTAATTGGGGCGGGGACCCAAGAGACCCAGTACTTC. Translating gives CASSLVIGAGTQETQYF.

The chain has TRBV10-1 and TRBJ1-2, with a tentative D call TRBD1 (5 bases). Germline loops: CDR1 WNHNN, CDR2 SYGVQD (reference sequence). The length of the CDR3 is 14 residues. Trimming pared 7 bases from V and 0 bases from J, leaving 12 bases between. CDR3 DNA: TGCGCCAGCATCGAGTGGGGGGCTAACTATGGCTACACCTTC. Translated, it gives CASIEWGANYGYTF.

The chain couples TRBV7-2 to TRBJ2-7, with D possibly TRBD2 on 5 matching bases. V shed 5 bases and J shed 7 bases, with 18 bases lying between them. Germline-derived CDR1 and CDR2 are SGHTA and FQGNSA. This CDR3 has 14 residues. Here the CDR3 DNA reads TGTGCCAGCAGCGCCGGGATCCAGGTCGGGGAGCAGTACGTC. This sequence encodes CASSAGIQVGEQYV.

The chain combines TRBV5-6 with TRBJ1-1, with TRBD1 matching over 7 bases. The CDR3 runs to 13 residues. In germline, CDR1 is SGHDT, CDR2 YYEEEE. Germline trimming cut 7 bases from V and 5 bases from J; bases unmatched to any gene: 8. CDR3 loop: CASSQGGPTEAFF. CDR3 nucleotide sequence: TGTGCCAGCTCGCAAGGGGGCCCAACTGAAGCTTTCTTT.

The chain recombines TRBV19 with TRBJ2-3; 7 nucleotides match TRBD2. The CDR3 consists of 16 residues. Germline values: CDR1 LNHDA, CDR2 SQIVND (reference sequence). The ends lost 3 bases at V and 0 bases at J; junction bases unmatched: 6. CDR3 DNA sequence: TGTGCCAGTAGTATCCCTAGCGGAACTAGCACAGATACGCAGTATTTT. Its translation is CASSIPSGTSTDTQYF.

V gene TRBV14 combines with J gene TRBJ1-2, with 9 bases that match TRBD1. This CDR3 is built from 15 residues. V gave up 2 bases and J gave up 4 bases; unmatched junction bases: 5. The germline V gene encodes CDR1 SGHDN and CDR2 FVKESK. CDR3 loop: CASSQTPTGGYGYTF. As DNA, the CDR3 is TGTGCCAGCAGCCAAACCCCGACAGGGGGCTATGGCTACACCTTC. The variable domain in full, with the rest retrieved from reference TRBV14 and TRBJ1-2, is EAGVTQFPSHSVIEKGQTVTLRCDPISGHDNLYWYRRVMGKEIKFLLHFVKESKQDESGMPNNRFLAERTGGTYSTLKVQPAELEDSGVYFCASSQTPTGGYGYTFGSGTRLTVV.

The chain employs TRBV6-1 and TRBJ2-7, with 14 nucleotides matching TRBD2. The CDR3 contains 14 residues. J was trimmed by 6 bases and V by 7 bases; bases with no gene match: 5. The V gene's germline CDR1 is MNHNS and CDR2 SASEGT. The CDR3: CASMGTSGGLEQYV. The CDR3 bases are TGTGCCAGCATGGGGACTAGCGGGGGCCTCGAGCAGTACGTC.

The chain couples TRBV2 to TRBJ2-5; 7 nucleotides line up with TRBD2. CDR1 SNHLY and CDR2 FYNNEI come from the germline V gene. After removal of 8 bases from V and 5 bases from J, the junction contained 8 bases not matched to a gene. The CDR3 loop spans 13 amino acids. The CDR3 DNA reads TGTGCCAGCGATCCTAGCGGTTCGGAGACCCAGTACTTC. This translates into CASDPSGSETQYF.

The table lists this clone with a count of one. CDR3 bases: TGTGCCTGGGAATCGACAGGGTTTTTCTGGTTCTTC. It codes for CAWESTGFFWFF. V gene TRBV30 combines with J gene TRBJ2-1; 7 bases are shared with TRBD1. The CDR3 is made up of 12 amino acids. Per germline, CDR1 GTSNPN and CDR2 SVGIG (reference sequence). Losses at the gene ends were 5 bases for V and 15 bases for J; bases not matched to a gene: 13.

The chain carries TRBV28 and TRBJ1-1; perhaps TRBD1 as D (5 bases). From germline, CDR1 is MDHEN and CDR2 SYDVKM. Deletions cut 6 bases from V and 8 bases from J, with 28 bases between. The CDR3 is made up of 17 amino acids. The CDR3 nucleotides are TGTGCCAGCAGCCTCCTTAACCCGGGACTGCGGAACATGGAAGCTTTCTTT. It encodes CASSLLNPGLRNMEAFF.

This clone showed up just once. The CDR3 here is CASRADRSTEAFF. The CDR3 coding sequence is TGTGCCAGCAGGGCCGACAGGTCGACTGAAGCTTTCTTT. J is TRBJ1-1 and V is TRBV6-1; a weak D match, TRBD1 (6 bases). V was cut by 6 bases and J by 5 bases, with 13 bases left in between. Germline loops: CDR1 MNHNS, CDR2 SASEGT. CDR3 length equals 13 residues.